The clone carrying this T cell receptor beta chain was seen at least ten times. Its antigen is unknown. The record originates from a study of human T cells and chemical hapten exposure. Study-level points and caveats: Sensitization with DPC brought no change to TCRs above 1 in 1000 in frequency.

CDR1 and CDR2 (germline): SNHLY, FYNNEI. The V gene end was trimmed by 6 bases and the J gene end by 4 bases; junction bases not matched to a gene: 5. This CDR3 has 15 residues. Regarding time point: patch test 2, 6 weeks after DPC sensitization. As for treatment: therapeutic diphenylcyclopropenone sensitization with weekly scalp DPC. TCRdb independently ran MiXCR on the RACE reads; one entry per CDR3 protein. The sample lists 110,000 to 150,000 distinct CDR3 sequences, 12% occurring once. Sequenced here: whole blood, sampled in connection with sensitization to the hapten diphenylcyclopropenone (DPC). J is TRBJ2-3 and V is TRBV2; TRBD2 aligns across 12 bases. This receptor was identified in a woman aged 45-65 years with alopecia areata. Some clones in this sample may be carry-over from other donors' samples. This chain's CDR3 is CASSKLAGGSDTQYF. The CDR3 bases are TGTGCCAGCAGCAAACTAGCGGGAGGATCAGATACGCAGTATTTT.